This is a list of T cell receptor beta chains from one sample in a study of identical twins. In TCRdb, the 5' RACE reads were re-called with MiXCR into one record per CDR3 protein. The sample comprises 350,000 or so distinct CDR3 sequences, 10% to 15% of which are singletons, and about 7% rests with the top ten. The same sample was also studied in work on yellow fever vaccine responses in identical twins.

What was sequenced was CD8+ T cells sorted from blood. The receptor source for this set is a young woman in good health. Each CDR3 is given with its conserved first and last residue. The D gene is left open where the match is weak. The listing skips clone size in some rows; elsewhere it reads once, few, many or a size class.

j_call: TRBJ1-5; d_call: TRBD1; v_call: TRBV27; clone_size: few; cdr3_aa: CASSPTGTAGNQPQHF; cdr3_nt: TGTGCCAGCAGTCCAACCGGGACAGCGGGTAATCAGCCCCAGCATTTT
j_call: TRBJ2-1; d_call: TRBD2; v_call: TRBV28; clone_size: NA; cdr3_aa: CASSPLAGEGGYNEQFF; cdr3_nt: TGTGCCAGCAGTCCGCTAGCGGGAGAGGGCGGGTACAATGAGCAGTTCTTC
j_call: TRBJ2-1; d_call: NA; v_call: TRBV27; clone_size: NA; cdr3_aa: CASTPLWPNEQFF; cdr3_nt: TGTGCCAGCACTCCACTTTGGCCCAATGAGCAGTTCTTC
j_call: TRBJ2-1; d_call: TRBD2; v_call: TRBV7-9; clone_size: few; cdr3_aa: CASSLSLAGGLSNEQFF; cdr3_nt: TGTGCCAGCAGCTTGTCTCTAGCGGGGGGTCTCTCCAATGAGCAGTTCTTC
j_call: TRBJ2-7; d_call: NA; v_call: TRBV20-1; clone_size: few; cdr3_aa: CSARDKPYSYEQYF; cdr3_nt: TGCAGTGCTAGGGACAAGCCCTACTCCTACGAGCAGTACTTC
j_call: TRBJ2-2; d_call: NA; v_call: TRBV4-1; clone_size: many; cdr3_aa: CASSQDRQGGGELFF; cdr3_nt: TGCGCCAGCAGCCAAGACAGGCAGGGCGGCGGGGAGCTGTTTTTT
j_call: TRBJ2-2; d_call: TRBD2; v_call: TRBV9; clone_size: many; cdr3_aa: CASSSGGGSAGELFF; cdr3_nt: TGTGCCAGCAGCTCTGGGGGGGGGTCAGCCGGGGAGCTGTTTTTT
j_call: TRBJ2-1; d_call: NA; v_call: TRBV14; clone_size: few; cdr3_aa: CASSHPGNEQFF; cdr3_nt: TGTGCCAGCAGCCACCCGGGGAATGAGCAGTTCTTC
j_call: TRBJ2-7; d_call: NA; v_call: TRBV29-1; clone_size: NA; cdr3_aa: CSVEESSYEQYF; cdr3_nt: TGCAGCGTTGAAGAGAGCTCCTACGAGCAGTACTTC
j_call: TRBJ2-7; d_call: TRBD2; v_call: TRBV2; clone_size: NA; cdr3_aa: CASSEVLAGGTYEQYF; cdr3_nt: TGTGCCAGCAGTGAAGTACTAGCGGGAGGCACCTACGAGCAGTACTTC
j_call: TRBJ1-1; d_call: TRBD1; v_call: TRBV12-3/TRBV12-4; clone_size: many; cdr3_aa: CASSDREGTEAFF; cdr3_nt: TGTGCCAGCAGCGACAGGGAAGGGACTGAAGCTTTCTTT
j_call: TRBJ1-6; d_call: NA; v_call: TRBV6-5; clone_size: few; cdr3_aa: CASSYSLREGSYNSPLHF; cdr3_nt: TGTGCCAGCAGTTACTCGTTAAGAGAGGGGTCCTATAATTCACCCCTCCACTTT
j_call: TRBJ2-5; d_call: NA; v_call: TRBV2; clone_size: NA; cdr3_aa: CASSSGVVQTQYF; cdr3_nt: TGTGCCAGCAGTTCAGGGGTTGTGCAGACCCAGTACTTC
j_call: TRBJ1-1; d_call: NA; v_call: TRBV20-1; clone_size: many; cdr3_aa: CSASGLPNTEAFF; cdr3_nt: TGCAGTGCTAGTGGTCTGCCGAACACTGAAGCTTTCTTT
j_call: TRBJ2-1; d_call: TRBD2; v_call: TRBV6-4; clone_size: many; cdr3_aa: CASGGSSYNEQFF; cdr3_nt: TGTGCCAGCGGCGGGAGCTCCTACAATGAGCAGTTCTTC
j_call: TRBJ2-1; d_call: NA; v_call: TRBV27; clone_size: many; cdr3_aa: CASSLSAYNEQFF; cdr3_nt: TGCGCCAGCAGCTTGTCGGCTTACAATGAGCAGTTCTTC
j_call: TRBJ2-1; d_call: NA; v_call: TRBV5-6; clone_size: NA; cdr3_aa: CASSLAVKGWAEQFF; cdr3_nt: TGTGCCAGCAGCTTGGCCGTGAAGGGGTGGGCTGAGCAGTTCTTC
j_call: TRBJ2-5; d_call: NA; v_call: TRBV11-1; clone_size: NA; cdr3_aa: CASSIHRDTQETQYF; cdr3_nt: TGTGCCAGCAGCATCCACCGGGACACGCAAGAGACCCAGTACTTC
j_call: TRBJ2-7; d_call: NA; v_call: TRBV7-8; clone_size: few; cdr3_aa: CASSLEVGPSYEQYF; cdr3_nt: TGTGCCAGCAGCTTAGAGGTGGGCCCCTCGTACGAGCAGTACTTC
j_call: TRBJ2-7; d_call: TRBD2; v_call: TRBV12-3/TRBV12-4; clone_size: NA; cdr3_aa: CASSRTSGSREQYF; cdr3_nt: TGTGCCAGCAGTCGGACTAGCGGGAGTCGTGAGCAGTACTTC
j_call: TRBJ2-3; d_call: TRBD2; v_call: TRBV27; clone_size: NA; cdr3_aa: CASSFGTSGGAFVTDTQYF; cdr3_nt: TGTGCCAGCAGTTTCGGGACTAGCGGGGGGGCCTTCGTCACAGATACGCAGTATTTT
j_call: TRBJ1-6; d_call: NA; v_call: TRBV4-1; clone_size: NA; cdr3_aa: CASSLQGEDNSPLHF; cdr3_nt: TGCGCCAGCAGCCTACAGGGAGAAGATAATTCACCCCTCCACTTT
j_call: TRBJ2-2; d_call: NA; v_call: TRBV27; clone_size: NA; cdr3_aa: CASSLTALGLGVGELFF; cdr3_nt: TGTGCCAGCAGTTTAACGGCTTTGGGGCTAGGAGTCGGGGAGCTGTTTTTT
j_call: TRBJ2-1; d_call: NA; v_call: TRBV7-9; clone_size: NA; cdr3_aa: CASSLDAGPYNEQFF; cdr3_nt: TGTGCCAGCAGCTTGGACGCGGGGCCCTACAATGAGCAGTTCTTC
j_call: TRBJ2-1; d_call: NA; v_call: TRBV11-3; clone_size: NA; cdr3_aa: CASSSPDYHNEQFF; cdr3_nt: TGTGCCAGCAGCTCACCGGACTACCACAATGAGCAGTTCTTC
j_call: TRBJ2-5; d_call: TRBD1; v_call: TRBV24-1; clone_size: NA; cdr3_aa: CATSDRRTGPQETQYF; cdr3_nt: TGTGCCACCAGTGACCGGAGGACAGGACCTCAAGAGACCCAGTACTTC
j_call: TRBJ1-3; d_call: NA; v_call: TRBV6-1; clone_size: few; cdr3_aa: CASTISWGSGNTIYF; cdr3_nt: TGTGCCAGCACCATTAGTTGGGGCTCTGGAAACACCATATATTTT
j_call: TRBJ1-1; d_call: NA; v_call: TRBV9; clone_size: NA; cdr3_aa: CASSLGTTTEAFF; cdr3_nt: TGTGCCAGCAGCCTCGGGACCACGACTGAAGCTTTCTTT
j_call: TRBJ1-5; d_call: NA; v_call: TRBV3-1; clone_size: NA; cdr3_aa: CASSQGGVSQPQHF; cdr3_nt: TGTGCCAGCAGCCAAGGAGGGGTCAGTCAGCCCCAGCATTTT
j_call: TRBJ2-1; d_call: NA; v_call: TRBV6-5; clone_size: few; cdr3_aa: CASSYLGTADEQFF; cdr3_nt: TGTGCCAGCAGTTACCTCGGGACTGCCGATGAGCAGTTCTTC
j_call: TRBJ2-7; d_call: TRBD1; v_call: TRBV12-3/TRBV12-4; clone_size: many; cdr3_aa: CASSGQGPNEQYF; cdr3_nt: TGTGCCAGCAGTGGACAGGGTCCCAACGAGCAGTACTTC
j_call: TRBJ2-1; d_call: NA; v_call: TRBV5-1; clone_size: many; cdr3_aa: CASSLGYGNEQFF; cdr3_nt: TGCGCCAGCAGCTTGGGATACGGGAATGAGCAGTTCTTC
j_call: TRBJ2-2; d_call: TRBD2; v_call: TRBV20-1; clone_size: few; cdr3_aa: CSARPPLTSGGGTGELFF; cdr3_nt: TGCAGTGCTAGACCCCCCCTGACTAGCGGGGGGGGCACCGGGGAGCTGTTTTTT
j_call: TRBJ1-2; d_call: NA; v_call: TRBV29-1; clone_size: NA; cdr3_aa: CSVDVGNLYGYTF; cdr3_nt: TGCAGCGTTGATGTCGGTAACTTGTATGGCTACACCTTC
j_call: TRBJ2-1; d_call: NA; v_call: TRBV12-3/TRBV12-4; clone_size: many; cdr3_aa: CASSLLVRGEQFF; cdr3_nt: TGTGCCAGCAGTTTGTTAGTACGGGGTGAGCAGTTCTTC
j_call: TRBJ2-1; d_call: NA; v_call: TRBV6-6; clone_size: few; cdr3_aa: CASSYSVEGEQFF; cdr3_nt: TGTGCCAGCAGTTACTCGGTGGAGGGCGAGCAGTTCTTC
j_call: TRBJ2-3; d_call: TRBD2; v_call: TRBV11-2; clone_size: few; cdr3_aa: CASSLGGGIDTQYF; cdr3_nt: TGTGCCAGCAGCTTAGGCGGGGGAATAGATACGCAGTATTTT
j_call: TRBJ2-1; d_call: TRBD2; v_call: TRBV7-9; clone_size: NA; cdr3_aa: CASSLASGRADVFSYNEQFF; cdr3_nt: TGTGCCAGCAGCTTAGCGAGCGGGAGGGCCGACGTCTTCTCCTACAATGAGCAGTTCTTC
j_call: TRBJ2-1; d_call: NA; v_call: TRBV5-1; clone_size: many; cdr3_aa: CASRPGTQGEQFF; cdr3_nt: TGCGCCAGCAGACCAGGGACTCAGGGTGAGCAGTTCTTC
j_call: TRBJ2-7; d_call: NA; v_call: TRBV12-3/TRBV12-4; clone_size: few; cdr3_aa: CVSSLPGSYEQYF; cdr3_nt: TGTGTCAGCAGTTTGCCTGGTTCATACGAGCAGTACTTC
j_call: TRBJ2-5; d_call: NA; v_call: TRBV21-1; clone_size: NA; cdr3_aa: CASSKGGRSVSFEETQYF; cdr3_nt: TGTGCCAGCAGCAAAGGAGGCAGGTCCGTTTCTTTCGAAGAGACCCAGTACTTC
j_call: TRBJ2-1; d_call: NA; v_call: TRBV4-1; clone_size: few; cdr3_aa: CASSDRDPLVNEQFF; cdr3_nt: TGCGCCAGCAGCGACCGGGACCCCCTTGTAAATGAGCAGTTCTTC
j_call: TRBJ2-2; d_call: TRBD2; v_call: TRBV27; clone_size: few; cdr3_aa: CASSLKWTGRGTGELFF; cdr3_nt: TGTGCCAGCAGTTTAAAGTGGACCGGGAGGGGCACCGGGGAGCTGTTTTTT
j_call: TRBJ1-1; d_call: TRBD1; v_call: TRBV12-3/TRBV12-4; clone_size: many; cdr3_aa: CASSLQGVGNTEAFF; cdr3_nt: TGTGCCAGCAGTTTACAGGGGGTGGGGAACACTGAAGCTTTCTTT
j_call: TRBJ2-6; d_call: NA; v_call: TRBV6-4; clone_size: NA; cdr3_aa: CASSDSTGDPSGANVLTF; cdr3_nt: TGTGCCAGCAGTGACTCGACAGGAGACCCCTCTGGGGCCAACGTCCTGACTTTC
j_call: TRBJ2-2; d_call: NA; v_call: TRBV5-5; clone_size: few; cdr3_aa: CASSLDDTYGGELFF; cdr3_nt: TGTGCCAGCAGCTTGGATGACACGTATGGCGGGGAGCTGTTTTTT